The next 6 T cell receptor beta chains were all read from a single sample in a study of T cell clones after liver transplantation. Assay: immunoSEQ multiplex PCR; the TCRdb copy retains only in-frame clones and omits some. Of about 68,000 clones in the sample, more than 85% are singletons; the top ten hold less than 1%. The starting material was CD4+ T cells from blood, obtained less than 28 months after liver transplant. The source of these receptors is a human patient who received a liver transplant. Some T cells may be provided by the graft donor.

V is TRBV28 and J is TRBJ1-2; D call uncertain. V lost 3 bases to trimming and J lost 0 bases, with 5 bases between them. Germline CDR1 reads MDHEN; CDR2 reads SYDVKM. This CDR3 is built from 13 residues. The CDR3 loop reads CASSFGANYGYTF. CDR3 bases: TGTGCCAGCAGTTTTGGGGCTAACTATGGCTACACCTTC.

V and J are TRBV9 and TRBJ2-1; maybe TRBD2 (5 bases). With 1 base removed from V and 2 bases from J, the gap between germline ends came to 10 bases. The CDR3 extends over 15 amino acids. CDR1 and CDR2 (germline): SGDLS, YYNGEE. This CDR3 reads CASSVTGIPYNEQFF. The CDR3 coding sequence is TGTGCCAGCAGCGTAACCGGGATCCCCTACAATGAGCAGTTCTTC.

V gene TRBV14 combines with J gene TRBJ2-5; 9 nucleotides line up with TRBD2. The CDR3 sequence is 17 residues long. Per germline, CDR1 SGHDN and CDR2 FVKESK. V shed 0 bases and J 1 base; nucleotides not matched to a gene: 6. CDR3 coding DNA: TGTGCCAGCAGCCAAGATCGGAGCGGGAGGCCCCAAGAGACCCAGTACTTC. Its translation: CASSQDRSGRPQETQYF.

Of note for this clone: One junction end disagrees with the germline gene, perhaps due to a read error. This sample includes further DNA sequences coding for the same CDR3. J is TRBJ1-2 and V is TRBV5-4; D is ambiguous. The CDR3 length is 12 residues. CDR1 and CDR2 (germline): SGHNT, YYREEE (reference sequence). CDR3 coding DNA: TGCGCCAGCAGCTCGGACCTTTATGGCTACACCTTC. This encodes CASSSDLYGYTF.

The chain has TRBV7-9 and TRBJ1-5; perhaps TRBD1 as D (5 bases). Germline assignment: CDR1 SEHNR and CDR2 FQNEAQ (reference sequence). V shed 5 bases and J shed 1 base, with 15 bases lying between them. This CDR3 comprises 16 residues. CDR3 nucleotides: TGTGCCAGCAGCCTGGGGACGGGGGACAGCAATCAGCCCCAGCATTTT. Translated: CASSLGTGDSNQPQHF.

The genes are TRBV6-5 and TRBJ2-5, with D unclear. Germline CDR1 and CDR2: MNHEY and SVGAGI. Deletions cut 0 bases from V and 5 bases from J, with 13 bases between. This CDR3 is built from 15 residues. The CDR3 nucleotides are TGTGCCAGCAGTTACTCGAGACACCCGGAGGAGACCCAGTACTTC. Its translation is CASSYSRHPEETQYF.